The 15 T cell receptor beta chains given below trace back to one sample, sequenced in a study of Ad26.COV2.S vaccination and SARS-CoV-2 variants. The treatment: around 19 received Ad26.COV2.S at low or high dose, single or two shots; about 5 received placebo; per-sample allocation not given. Sampling happened 63 days after the first vaccine or placebo injection. Assay: immunoSEQ multiplex PCR; the TCRdb copy retains only in-frame clones and omits some. The sample consists of about 350,000 clones, 80% to 90% of them appearing once. This sample comprised peripheral blood, obtained in a trial of Ad26.COV2.S vaccine versus placebo. All receptors derive from a person aged 18-60 years who received the Ad26.COV2.S COVID-19 vaccine or a placebo.

The chain joins TRBV5-4 to TRBJ2-3; tentatively, D is TRBD1 (6 bases). Germline V gene sequence: CDR1 SGHNT, CDR2 YYREEE (reference sequence). The V end was cut by 0 bases, the J end by 6 bases, with 14 bases between. The CDR3 consists of 15 residues. CDR3 nucleotides: TGTGCCAGCAGCTTGGACAGGGTTGGTGGGGATACGCAGTATTTT. Its translation is CASSLDRVGGDTQYF.

The CDR3: CASSFNYGYTF. The CDR3 coding sequence is TGTGCCAGCAGTTTCAACTATGGCTACACCTTC. The chain is built from TRBV28 and TRBJ1-2; D not certain. This CDR3 region has 11 residues. Trimming cost V 3 bases and J 2 bases, with 1 base left between them. Germline CDR1 is MDHEN and CDR2 is SYDVKM.

The chain combines TRBV7-8 with TRBJ2-7; the D call may be TRBD1 or TRBD2 (5 bases each). The germline CDR1 and CDR2 sequences are SGHVS and FQNEAQ. This CDR3 is built from 14 residues. Trimming removed 7 bases at V and 0 bases at J, with 13 bases between. CDR3 coding DNA: TGTGCCAGCACCCTAGCAGGGTCCTCCTACGAGCAGTACTTC. Encoded protein: CASTLAGSSYEQYF.

The genes are TRBV2 and TRBJ2-2; the D gene is possibly TRBD1 (5 bases). Deletions cut 6 bases from V and 7 bases from J, with 6 bases between. Germline-derived CDR1 and CDR2 are SNHLY and FYNNEI. The CDR3 runs 11 residues. In DNA, the CDR3 is TGTGCCAGCAGAGGGGACGGGGAGCTGTTTTTT. It is translated as CASRGDGELFF.

The genes are TRBV4-3 and TRBJ2-1; perhaps TRBD2 as D (5 bases). The CDR3 runs to 13 residues. Germline V gene data show CDR1 as LGHNA and CDR2 as YSLEER. Trimming pared 3 bases from V and 8 bases from J, leaving 11 bases between. CDR3 region: CASSHGVEDEQFF. CDR3 bases: TGCGCCAGCAGCCACGGGGTTGAAGATGAGCAGTTCTTC.

The sample holds one count of this clone. The chain links TRBV27 to TRBJ2-1; TRBD2 aligns across 9 bases. V shed 3 bases and J 3 bases; nucleotides not matched to a gene: 3. The CDR3 sequence is 15 residues long. Germline-derived CDR1 and CDR2 are MNHEY and SMNVEV (reference sequence). DNA for the CDR3: TGTGCCAGCAGTTTCACTAGCGGGTTCTACAATGAGCAGTTCTTC. Its protein is CASSFTSGFYNEQFF.

This clone was counted once. The rearrangement links TRBV6-2 or TRBV6-3 to TRBJ2-5; D uncertain. This CDR3 has 16 residues. CDR1 and CDR2 (germline): MNHEY, SVGEGT. The V end was cut by 2 bases, the J end by 5 bases, with 18 bases between. Written as DNA, the CDR3 is TGTGCCAGCAGTTACGATGTGCTTGGAAGGTGGGAGACCCAGTACTTC. Translated: CASSYDVLGRWETQYF.

CDR3 loop: CASSGGDRGLFYNSPLHF. For the CDR3, the DNA is TGTGCCAGCAGTGGGGGGGACAGGGGGCTCTTCTATAATTCACCCCTCCACTTT. The chain links TRBV27 to TRBJ1-6; the match to TRBD1 covers 12 bases. Per the germline V gene, CDR1 is MNHEY and CDR2 is SMNVEV (reference sequence). The CDR3 runs 18 residues. V shed 5 bases, J shed 3 bases, and the junction held 8 bases outside the gene matches.

The chain links TRBV29-1 to TRBJ1-2; 7 nucleotides line up with TRBD1. Germline CDR1 reads SQVTM; CDR2 reads ANQGSEA. The CDR3 has 12 amino acids. V shed 6 bases, J shed 3 bases, and the junction held 4 bases outside the gene matches. This CDR3 is CSVAGGDYGYTF. The CDR3, as DNA: TGCAGCGTCGCAGGGGGTGACTATGGCTACACCTTC.

V gene TRBV19 combines with J gene TRBJ1-1; D call uncertain. This CDR3 spans 16 amino acids. V lost 2 bases to trimming and J lost 4 bases, with 17 bases between them. Germline V gene lookup returns CDR1 LNHDA and CDR2 SQIVND (reference sequence). The CDR3 region has the DNA TGTGCCAGTAGTATATGGTATCCCGGGGAGGCCACTGAAGCTTTCTTT. Amino acids: CASSIWYPGEATEAFF.

The chain couples TRBV4-1 to TRBJ2-3, with 9 bases fitting TRBD2. Losses at the gene ends were 2 bases for V and 2 bases for J; bases not matched to a gene: 5. Germline assignment: CDR1 MGHRA and CDR2 YSYEKL. The CDR3 contains 16 residues. The CDR3 region is CASSQSLAGLTDTQYF. CDR3 in DNA: TGCGCCAGCAGCCAATCGCTAGCGGGACTCACAGATACGCAGTATTTT.

The CDR3 protein is CASSPGPYNEQFF. CDR3 in DNA: TGTGCCAGCAGTCCCGGACCCTACAATGAGCAGTTCTTC. The rearrangement uses TRBV6-6 and TRBJ2-1; no definite D call. CDR3 length: 13 amino acids. The germline gives CDR1 MNHNY, CDR2 SVGAGI (reference sequence). V dropped 5 bases and J dropped 2 bases, with 7 bases sitting between them.

The chain links TRBV28 to TRBJ1-6; the D is unclear. The CDR3 is made up of 14 amino acids. V lost 3 bases to trimming and J lost 7 bases, with 10 bases between them. The germline CDR1 and CDR2 sequences are MDHEN and SYDVKM. CDR3 in DNA: TGTGCCAGCAGTTTTGGGCGGGGAAATTCACCCCTCCACTTT. Amino acid sequence: CASSFGRGNSPLHF.

The gene calls are TRBV5-1 and TRBJ2-1; weak D call: TRBD1 (5 bases). CDR3 length: 14 residues. With 0 bases removed from V and 3 bases from J, the gap between germline ends came to 7 bases. Germline loops: CDR1 SGHRS, CDR2 YFSETQ. The chain's CDR3 is CASSLGQIYNEQFF. The CDR3 coding sequence is TGCGCCAGCAGCTTGGGACAGATCTACAATGAGCAGTTCTTC.

The CDR3 region is CASSQGNGPSDTQYF. DNA of the CDR3: TGTGCCAGCAGCCAGGGGAATGGGCCCTCGGATACGCAGTATTTT. V and J are TRBV5-4 and TRBJ2-3; tentative D call: TRBD1 (6 bases). Deletions cut 4 bases from V and 6 bases from J, with 18 bases between. In germline, CDR1 is SGHNT, CDR2 YYREEE (reference sequence). CDR3 length: 15 amino acids.